Each of the 26 T cell receptor beta chains below was sequenced from the same sample in a study of neurological immune-mediated disorders. Using its own MiXCR run on the 5' RACE reads, TCRdb lists one record per CDR3 protein. Of 50,000 to 75,000 distinct CDR3 sequences in the sample, more than 3.5% are singletons; the top ten hold just over 2.5%. The sample comprised PBMCs. The receptor set was obtained from a man over 45 with multiple sclerosis.

This clonotype was seen many times. This chain uses TRBV15 with TRBJ2-3; a possible D gene is TRBD2 (6 bases). The CDR3 contains 15 residues. V shed 6 bases and J shed 2 bases, with 15 bases lying between them. Germline-derived CDR1 and CDR2 are LNHNV and YYDKDF (reference sequence). The CDR3 spells CATRSHSGDTDTQYF. CDR3 sequence (DNA): TGTGCCACCAGATCCCATAGCGGTGACACAGATACGCAGTATTTT.

A few counts support this clonotype. The rearrangement uses TRBV6-5 and TRBJ2-1, with a weak D call TRBD2 (5 bases). Trimming shortened V by 2 bases and J by 4 bases, and 15 bases separated the two germline ends. Germline lookup yields CDR1 MNHEY and CDR2 SVGAGI. The CDR3 consists of 16 residues. In DNA, the CDR3 is TGTGCCAGCAGTTACGTCCCGAGCGGATCGTACAATGAGCAGTTCTTC. It codes for CASSYVPSGSYNEQFF.

Here the CDR3 reads CASRQMGGTSSYEQYV. The CDR3 DNA follows: TGTGCCAGCAGGCAAATGGGTGGGACGAGCTCCTACGAGCAGTACGTC. The chain couples TRBV28 to TRBJ2-7; perhaps D is TRBD1 or TRBD2 (5 bases each). Trimming took 6 bases from V and 0 from J, leaving 18 bases between them. The CDR3 sequence is 16 residues long. Germline V gives CDR1 MDHEN, CDR2 SYDVKM.

Details on this clonotype: A much larger clonotype is one base distant, so this may be a read error. The CDR3 region has the DNA TGTGCCAGCTCACCCCCGACGAACACCGGGGAGCTGTTTTTT. Its translation is CASSPPTNTGELFF. This chain connects TRBV18 to TRBJ2-2; D remains unclear. Germline V CDR1 and CDR2: KGHSH, LQKENI. V gave up 3 bases and J gave up 0 bases, with 5 bases separating them. This CDR3 has 14 residues.

This clonotype appeared many times. This chain connects TRBV7-2 to TRBJ2-2; D possibly uses TRBD1 or TRBD2 (5 bases each). The CDR3 is made up of 18 amino acids. Germline V gene data show CDR1 as SGHTA and CDR2 as FQGNSA. V gave up 4 bases and J gave up 2 bases, with 20 bases separating them. In DNA, the CDR3 is TGTGCCAGCAGCTCCGTAACCGGGACCCTTACCAACACCGGGGAGCTGTTTTTT. Residues: CASSSVTGTLTNTGELFF.

V is TRBV7-2 and J is TRBJ1-1, with D perhaps TRBD1 (5 bases). CDR3 length: 14 residues. Per germline, CDR1 SGHTA and CDR2 FQGNSA. Between the trimmed V and J ends, which lost 3 bases and 1 base, there was a span of 9 bases. CDR3 nucleotides: TGTGCCAGCAGCTTGGACATATCGAACACTGAAGCTTTCTTT. This sequence encodes CASSLDISNTEAFF.

This clonotype appeared many times. The J gene is TRBJ2-5, the V gene TRBV9; weak D call: TRBD2 (5 bases). Germline V gene sequence: CDR1 SGDLS, CDR2 YYNGEE. Trimming pared 0 bases from V and 1 base from J, leaving 10 bases between. There are 15 residues in the CDR3. CDR3 amino acids: CASSVVKTSQETQYF. CDR3 coding DNA: TGTGCCAGCAGCGTAGTTAAAACTAGCCAAGAGACCCAGTACTTC. Looking up the rest from reference TRBV9 and TRBJ2-5 gives the full variable domain: DSGVTQTPKHLITATGQRVTLRCSPRSGDLSVYWYQQSLDQGLQFLIQYYNGEERAKGNILERFSAQQFPDLHSELNLSSLELGDSALYFCASSVVKTSQETQYFGPGTRLLVL.

This clonotype has a count of ten or more. This chain connects TRBV12-3 or TRBV12-4 to TRBJ1-5; no clear D. V was trimmed by 6 bases and J by 10 bases, leaving 16 bases between them. There are 13 residues in the CDR3. CDR3 sequence reads: CASRPGSPSPQHF. The CDR3 DNA sequence: TGTGCCAGCAGGCCCGGTAGCCCTTCACCCCAGCATTTT.

There are many counts of this clonotype. J is TRBJ2-1 and V is TRBV20-1, with D maybe TRBD2 (7 bases). V lost 0 bases and J 3 bases, leaving 21 bases between the germline ends. CDR3 length: 18 amino acids. Germline CDR1 and CDR2: DFQATT and SNEGSKA (reference sequence). Here the CDR3 DNA reads TGCAGTGCTAGAGATCAAGACGCGGGGGCAAATTTCTACAATGAGCAGTTCTTC. Translated, it gives CSARDQDAGANFYNEQFF.

This clonotype was recorded a few times. The chain combines TRBV7-2 with TRBJ1-6, with D possibly matching TRBD1 (5 bases). V was clipped by 3 bases and J by 11 bases, with 14 bases between them. From germline, CDR1 is SGHTA and CDR2 FQGNSA. The CDR3 totals 14 residues. The CDR3 DNA reads as TGTGCCAGCAGCTTTGGGCAGGGTGTGACACCCCTCCACTTT. It encodes CASSFGQGVTPLHF.

This clonotype was counted at least ten times. CDR3 sequence (DNA): TGTGCCATCAGTGAGTCGAATTCCCGGGCCTACGAGCAGTACTTC. The encoded protein is CAISESNSRAYEQYF. V gene TRBV10-3 combines with J gene TRBJ2-7; no clear D gene. V lost 0 bases to trimming and J lost 2 bases, with 11 bases between them. The CDR3 runs to 15 residues. Germline loops: CDR1 ENHRY, CDR2 SYGVKD.

This clonotype was detected only a few times. Germline and junction disagree at one end, which may indicate a read error. V is TRBV20-1 and J is TRBJ1-6; the D is unclear. The V gene's germline CDR1 is DFQATT and CDR2 SNEGSKA (reference sequence). The CDR3 has 14 residues. The CDR3 protein is CSAPFRYTNSPLNF. In DNA form, the CDR3 reads TGCAGTGCCCCATTCCGCTACACAAATTCACCCCTCAACTTT.

In its sample, this clonotype was seen many times. The chain uses TRBV7-6 and TRBJ2-1; 8 bases line up with TRBD2. CDR1 is SGHVS and CDR2 is FNYEAQ in the germline V gene. CDR3 size: 14 residues. Losses at the gene ends were 6 bases for V and 9 bases for J; bases not matched to a gene: 10. The CDR3 region is CASSSRRGAIEQFF. CDR3 bases: TGTGCCAGCAGTTCCAGGCGGGGGGCCATTGAGCAGTTCTTC.

This clonotype was observed at least ten times. The V and J genes are TRBV7-6 and TRBJ2-7; TRBD2 matches at 8 bases. In germline, CDR1 is SGHVS, CDR2 FNYEAQ. Trimming at V came to 5 bases and at J to 7 bases, leaving 10 bases not matched to a gene. This CDR3 comprises 14 residues. DNA for the CDR3: TGTGCCAGCAGCCCGGGACCAGCGGGGGTTGAGCAGTACGTC. As protein: CASSPGPAGVEQYV.

This clonotype was recorded many times. The rearrangement links TRBV28 to TRBJ2-1; 7 bases align to TRBD2. Germline CDR1 and CDR2: MDHEN and SYDVKM. This CDR3 spans 15 amino acids. V dropped 8 bases and J dropped 4; count of bases not matched to a gene: 11. The CDR3 DNA follows: TGTGCCAGCGAGAACCCGGGGGGACCTTACAATGAGCAGTTCTTC. Amino acid sequence: CASENPGGPYNEQFF.

The gene calls are TRBV7-6 and TRBJ2-1; a possible D gene is TRBD2 (6 bases). Germline CDR1 reads SGHVS; CDR2 reads FNYEAQ. The length of the CDR3 is 17 residues. V was trimmed by 0 bases and J by 0 bases, leaving 12 bases between them. CDR3: CASSLAKRGSSYNEQFF. CDR3 in DNA: TGTGCCAGCAGCTTAGCGAAACGGGGGAGCTCCTACAATGAGCAGTTCTTC.

This clonotype occurred many times. The J gene is TRBJ2-3, the V gene TRBV4-3; 11 bases fit TRBD2. V was clipped by 0 bases and J by 3 bases; unmatched bases: 5. This CDR3 region has 17 residues. Germline V CDR1 and CDR2: LGHNA, YSLEER. The CDR3 spells CASSQDELAGVTDTQYF. The CDR3 DNA follows: TGCGCCAGCAGCCAAGATGAACTAGCGGGGGTGACAGATACGCAGTATTTT.

This clonotype was picked up many times. Sequence at one end of the junction differs from germline and may be a read error. The chain joins TRBV10-3 to TRBJ1-5; D gene uncertain. The CDR3 spans 15 residues. The germline gives CDR1 ENHRY, CDR2 SYGVKD. The CDR3 reads CAISESRASNQPQNF. The CDR3 bases are TGTGCCATCAGTGAGTCAAGGGCAAGCAATCAGCCCCAGAATTTT.

This clonotype has at least ten counts. The chain joins TRBV5-1 to TRBJ2-1; either TRBD1 or TRBD2 may fit D (6 bases each). Germline V gene data show CDR1 as SGHRS and CDR2 as YFSETQ. The V end was cut by 2 bases, the J end by 1 base, with 13 bases between. This CDR3 has 16 amino acids. DNA for the CDR3: TGCGCCAGCAGCTTTAGGGGGGCCTTTTCCTACAATGAGCAGTTCTTC. As protein: CASSFRGAFSYNEQFF.

This clonotype was detected many times. The chain uses TRBV4-1 and TRBJ1-2, with D perhaps matching TRBD1 (5 bases). The CDR3 runs to 13 residues. The germline V gene has CDR1 MGHRA and CDR2 YSYEKL. Trimming left V 0 bases short and J 8 bases short, with 10 bases between. CDR3 nucleotides: TGCGCCAGCAGCCAAGATCTCAGGGACGGCTACACCTTC. Its protein is CASSQDLRDGYTF.

This clonotype was seen at least ten times. This chain joins TRBV28 and TRBJ2-5; D is unclear. V gave up 4 bases and J gave up 0 bases, with 12 bases separating them. This CDR3 has 15 amino acids. CDR1 is MDHEN, CDR2 SYDVKM, per germline. In nucleotides, the CDR3 is TGTGCCAGCAGTTCCGTCTATGGGTACCAAGAGACCCAGTACTTC. Protein product: CASSSVYGYQETQYF.

Ten or more counts support this clonotype. V gene TRBV15 combines with J gene TRBJ2-5; 8 nucleotides match TRBD1. CDR1 LNHNV and CDR2 YYDKDF come from the germline V gene (reference sequence). V lost 10 bases to trimming and J lost 0 bases; unmatched junction nucleotides: 4. CDR3 length: 13 residues. The CDR3 nucleotides are TGTGCCATTGCAGGGGGCGACCAAGAGACCCAGTACTTC. It yields the protein CAIAGGDQETQYF.

This clonotype has a count of ten or more. The chain combines TRBV27 with TRBJ2-2; D tentatively fits TRBD1 or TRBD2 (6 bases each). The germline V and J ends were trimmed by 2 bases and 8 bases, with 15 bases remaining between them. This CDR3 is built from 15 residues. CDR1 is MNHEY and CDR2 is SMNVEV in the germline V gene (reference sequence). The chain's CDR3 is CASSLTGAPWGELFF. CDR3 in DNA: TGTGCCAGCAGTTTAACGGGGGCCCCCTGGGGGGAGCTGTTTTTT.

This clonotype was counted at least ten times. V gene TRBV15 combines with J gene TRBJ1-4; D is unresolved. V dropped 1 base and J dropped 0 bases, with 9 bases sitting between them. Per germline, CDR1 LNHNV and CDR2 YYDKDF (reference sequence). CDR3 length: 16 amino acids. The CDR3 DNA reads as TGTGCCACCAGCAGAGCCCGAGTTGCAACTAATGAAAAACTGTTTTTT. Protein product: CATSRARVATNEKLFF. The full variable domain, completed using reference TRBV15 and TRBJ1-4, is DAMVIQNPRYQVTQFGKPVTLSCSQTLNHNVMYWYQQKSSQAPKLLFHYYDKDFNNEADTPDNFQSRRPNTSFCFLDIRSPGLGDTAMYLCATSRARVATNEKLFFGSGTQLSVL.

This clonotype was seen ten or more times. The gene calls are TRBV11-2 and TRBJ2-7; D gene uncertain. This CDR3 contains 12 residues. V dropped 5 bases and J dropped 3 bases, with 8 bases sitting between them. CDR1 SGHAT and CDR2 FQNNGV come from the germline V gene. The CDR3 region is CASSQNRYEQYF. CDR3 coding DNA: TGTGCCAGCAGCCAGAACCGCTACGAGCAGTACTTC.

The sample holds many counts of this clonotype. The V and J genes are TRBV5-1 and TRBJ2-1; 9 nucleotides align to TRBD1. V lost 0 bases, J lost 3 bases, and 1 base stayed unmatched. There are 15 residues in the CDR3. Germline loops: CDR1 SGHRS, CDR2 YFSETQ. For the CDR3, the DNA is TGCGCCAGCAGCTTGGGGACAGGGGACTACAATGAGCAGTTCTTC. This gives the protein CASSLGTGDYNEQFF.